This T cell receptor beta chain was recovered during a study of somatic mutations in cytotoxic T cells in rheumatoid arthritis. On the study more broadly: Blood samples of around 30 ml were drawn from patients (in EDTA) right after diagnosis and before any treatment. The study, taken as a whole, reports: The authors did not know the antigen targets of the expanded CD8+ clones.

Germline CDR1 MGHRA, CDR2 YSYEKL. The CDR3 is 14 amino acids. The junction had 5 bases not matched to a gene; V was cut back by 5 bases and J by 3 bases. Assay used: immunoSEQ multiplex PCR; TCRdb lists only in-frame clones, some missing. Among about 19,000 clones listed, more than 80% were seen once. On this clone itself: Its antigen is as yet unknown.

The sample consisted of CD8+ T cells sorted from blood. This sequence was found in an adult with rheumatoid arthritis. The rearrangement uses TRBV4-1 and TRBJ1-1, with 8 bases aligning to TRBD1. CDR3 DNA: TGCGCCAGCAGCGAGCAGGGGGCTTACACTGAAGCTTTCTTT. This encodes CASSEQGAYTEAFF.